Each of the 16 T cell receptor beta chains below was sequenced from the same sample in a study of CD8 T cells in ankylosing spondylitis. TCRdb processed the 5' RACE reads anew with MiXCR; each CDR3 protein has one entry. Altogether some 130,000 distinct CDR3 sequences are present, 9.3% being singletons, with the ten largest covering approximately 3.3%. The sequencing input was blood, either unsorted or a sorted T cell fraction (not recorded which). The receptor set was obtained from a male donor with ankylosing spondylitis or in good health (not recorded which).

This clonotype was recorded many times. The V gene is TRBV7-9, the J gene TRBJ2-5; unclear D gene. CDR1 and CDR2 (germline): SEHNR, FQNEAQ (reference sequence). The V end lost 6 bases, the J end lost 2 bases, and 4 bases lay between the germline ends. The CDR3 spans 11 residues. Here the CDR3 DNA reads TGTGCCAGCAGTTTTCAAGAGACCCAGTACTTC. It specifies CASSFQETQYF.

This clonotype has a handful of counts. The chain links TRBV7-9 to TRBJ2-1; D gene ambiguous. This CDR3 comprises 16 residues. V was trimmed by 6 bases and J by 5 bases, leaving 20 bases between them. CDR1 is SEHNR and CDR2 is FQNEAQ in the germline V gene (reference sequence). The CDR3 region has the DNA TGTGCCAGCAGTTCCTCTCCGAGCGCCCGGAACAATGAGCAGTTCTTC. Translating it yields CASSSSPSARNNEQFF.

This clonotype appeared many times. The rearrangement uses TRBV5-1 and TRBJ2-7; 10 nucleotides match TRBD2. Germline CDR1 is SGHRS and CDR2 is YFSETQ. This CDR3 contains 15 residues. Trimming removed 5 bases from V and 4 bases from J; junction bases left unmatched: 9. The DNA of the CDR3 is TGCGCCAGCAGTCCAACGTCTAGCGGGAGTTACGAGCAGTACTTC. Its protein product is CASSPTSSGSYEQYF.

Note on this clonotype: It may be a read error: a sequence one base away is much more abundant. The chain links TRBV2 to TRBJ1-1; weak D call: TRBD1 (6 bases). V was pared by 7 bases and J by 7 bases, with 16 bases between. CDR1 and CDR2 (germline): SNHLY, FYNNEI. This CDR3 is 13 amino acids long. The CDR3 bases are TGTGCCAGCACTGGGGGCAGCCGTCTTGAAGCTTTCTTT. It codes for CASTGGSRLEAFF.

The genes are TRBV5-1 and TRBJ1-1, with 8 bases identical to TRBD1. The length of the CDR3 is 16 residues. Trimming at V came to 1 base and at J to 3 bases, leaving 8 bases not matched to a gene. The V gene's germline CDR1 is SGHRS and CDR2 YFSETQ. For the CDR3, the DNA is TGCGCCAGCAGCTTGAAAAACAGGGGGTCGGACACTGAAGCTTTCTTT. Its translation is CASSLKNRGSDTEAFF.

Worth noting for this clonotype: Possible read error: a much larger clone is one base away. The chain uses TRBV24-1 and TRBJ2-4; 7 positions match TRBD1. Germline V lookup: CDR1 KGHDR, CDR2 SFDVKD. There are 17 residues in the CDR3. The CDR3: CAASAGRGSSAKNIQYF. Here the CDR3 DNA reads TGTGCCGCCAGTGCGGGCAGGGGGTCATCGGCCAAAAACATTCAGTACTTC.

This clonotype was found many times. The CDR3 loop is CASRGGLAPTGELFF. The CDR3 DNA follows: TGTGCCAGCAGAGGGGGACTAGCACCGACCGGGGAGCTGTTTTTT. V usage is TRBV11-1 and J usage is TRBJ2-2; TRBD2 agrees at 9 bases. Trimming at V came to 6 bases and at J to 5 bases, leaving 7 bases not matched to a gene. This CDR3 is built from 15 residues. Per germline, CDR1 SGHAT and CDR2 FQDESV (reference sequence).

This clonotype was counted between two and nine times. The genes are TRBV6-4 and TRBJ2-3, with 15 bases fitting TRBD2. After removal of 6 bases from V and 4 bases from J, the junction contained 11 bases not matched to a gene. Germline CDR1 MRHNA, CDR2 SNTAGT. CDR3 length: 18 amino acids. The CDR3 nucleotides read TGTGCCAGCAGGGACCCGGGACTAGCGGGAGGAGTAGCAGATACGCAGTATTTT. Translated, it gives CASRDPGLAGGVADTQYF.

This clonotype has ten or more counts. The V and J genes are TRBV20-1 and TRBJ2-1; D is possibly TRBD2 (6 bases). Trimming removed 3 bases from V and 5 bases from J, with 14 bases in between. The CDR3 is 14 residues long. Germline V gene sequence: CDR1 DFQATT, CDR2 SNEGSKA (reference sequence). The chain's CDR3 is CSASVRRGHNEQFF. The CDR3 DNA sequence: TGCAGTGCTAGTGTGCGGCGGGGCCACAATGAGCAGTTCTTC.

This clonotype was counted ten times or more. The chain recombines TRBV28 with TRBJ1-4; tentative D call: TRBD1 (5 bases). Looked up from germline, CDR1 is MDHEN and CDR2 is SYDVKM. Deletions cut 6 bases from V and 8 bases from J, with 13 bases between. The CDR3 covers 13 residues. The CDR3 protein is CASSRGEMEKLFF. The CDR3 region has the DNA TGTGCCAGCAGCCGAGGGGAGATGGAAAAACTGTTTTTT.

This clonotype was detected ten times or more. CDR3 protein: CASSRMLETGATYEQYF. CDR3 bases: TGTGCCAGCAGCCGGATGCTTGAGACAGGAGCCACCTACGAGCAGTACTTC. V and J are TRBV5-6 and TRBJ2-7; TRBD1 is a possible D gene (6 bases). Germline V gene data show CDR1 as SGHDT and CDR2 as YYEEEE. This CDR3 has 17 residues. V was shortened by 4 bases and J by 2 bases, with 22 bases between the two germline ends. Based on the CDR3 plus reference TRBV5-6 and TRBJ2-7, the full variable domain is DAGVTQSPTHLIKTRGQQVTLRCSPKSGHDTVSWYQQALGQGPQFIFQYYEEEERQRGNFPDRFSGHQFPNYSSELNVNALLLGDSALYLCASSRMLETGATYEQYFGPGTRLTVT.

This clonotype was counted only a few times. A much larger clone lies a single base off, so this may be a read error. As DNA, the CDR3 is TGCGCCAGCAGCTTGGAGGGCAGGGGGAGAGCTGAAGCTTTCTTT. This translates into CASSLEGRGRAEAFF. The chain combines TRBV5-1 with TRBJ1-1; 7 nucleotides line up with TRBD1. Trimming removed 0 bases from V and 6 bases from J; junction bases left unmatched: 8. Per germline, CDR1 SGHRS and CDR2 YFSETQ. The CDR3 is made up of 15 amino acids. The full variable domain, with the rest looked up from reference TRBV5-1 and TRBJ1-1, is KAGVTQTPRYLIKTRGQQVTLSCSPISGHRSVSWYQQTPGQGLQFLFEYFSETQRNKGNFPGRFSGRQFSNSRSEMNVSTLELGDSALYLCASSLEGRGRAEAFFGQGTRLTVV.

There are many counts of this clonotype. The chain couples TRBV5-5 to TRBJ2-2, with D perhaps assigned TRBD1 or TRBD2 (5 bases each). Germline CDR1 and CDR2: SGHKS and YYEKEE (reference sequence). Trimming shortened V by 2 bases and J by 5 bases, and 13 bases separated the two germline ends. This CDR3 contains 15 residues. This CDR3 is CASSFGALSTGELFF. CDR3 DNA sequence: TGTGCCAGCAGCTTCGGGGCCCTCTCAACCGGGGAGCTGTTTTTT.

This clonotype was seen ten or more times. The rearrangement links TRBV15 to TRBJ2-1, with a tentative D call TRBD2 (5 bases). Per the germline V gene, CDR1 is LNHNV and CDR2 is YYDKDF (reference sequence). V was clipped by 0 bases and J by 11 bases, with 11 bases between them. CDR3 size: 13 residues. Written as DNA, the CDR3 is TGTGCCACCAGCAGAGATCGACCGGGGAAGCAGTTCTTC. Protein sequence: CATSRDRPGKQFF.

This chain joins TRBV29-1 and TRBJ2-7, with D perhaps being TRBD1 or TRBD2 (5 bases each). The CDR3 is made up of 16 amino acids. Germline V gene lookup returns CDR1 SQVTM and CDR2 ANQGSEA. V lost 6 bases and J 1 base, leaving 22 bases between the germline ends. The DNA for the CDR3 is TGCAGCGTCGAGGGACGTGACTGGGGTTTTTCCTACGAGCAGTACTTC. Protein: CSVEGRDWGFSYEQYF.

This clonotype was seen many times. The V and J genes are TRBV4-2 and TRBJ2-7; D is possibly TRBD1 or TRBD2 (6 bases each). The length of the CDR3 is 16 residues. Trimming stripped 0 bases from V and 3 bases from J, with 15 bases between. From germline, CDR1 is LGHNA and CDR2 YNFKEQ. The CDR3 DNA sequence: TGTGCCAGCAGCCAAGATTTGGGGGGCGCTTACTACGAGCAGTACTTC. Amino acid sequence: CASSQDLGGAYYEQYF.